The rows below give T cell receptor beta chains drawn from one sample of a study of a mutant IDH1 vaccine in newly diagnosed glioma. Clones were read by immunoSEQ multiplex PCR, and TCRdb kept only the in-frame ones, dropping some. Here the sample spans around 60,000 clones, 84% being singletons. Their specific antigens are unknown. Material: PBMCs, obtained from a glioma patient whose treatment included an IDH1 peptide vaccine. Receptor source: a man aged 25 to 40 with glioma. CDR3s include the opening cysteine and the closing phenylalanine or tryptophan. Each record gives: V gene, D gene, J gene, clone size, CDR3 DNA, CDR3 protein. The D gene is left open where the match is weak. Expanded clones are given a class, and other clones once, few, many or no size at all.

v_call: TRBV10-3; d_call: TRBD1; j_call: TRBJ1-1; clone_size: few; cdr3_nt: TGTGCCATCAGAGACCTTGGACAGGGGCAGAGCACTGAAGCTTTCTTT; cdr3_aa: CAIRDLGQGQSTEAFF
v_call: TRBV6-5; d_call: TRBD1; j_call: TRBJ1-5; clone_size: NA; cdr3_nt: TGTGCCAGCAGCCGCGACAGGGGTCGCAATCAGCCCCAGCATTTT; cdr3_aa: CASSRDRGRNQPQHF
v_call: TRBV28; d_call: NA; j_call: TRBJ2-5; clone_size: NA; cdr3_nt: TGTGCCAGCAGGGTGGTCGGGGTGGAGACCCAGTACTTC; cdr3_aa: CASRVVGVETQYF
v_call: TRBV9; d_call: NA; j_call: TRBJ1-1; clone_size: NA; cdr3_nt: TGTGCCAGCAGCTCCGAATCCAAGAGGGCGCAGGCTTTCTTT; cdr3_aa: CASSSESKRAQAFF
v_call: TRBV19; d_call: TRBD2; j_call: TRBJ2-7; clone_size: NA; cdr3_nt: TGTGCCAGTAGTTCTAGCGGGGGGGCGTACGAGCAGTACTTC; cdr3_aa: CASSSSGGAYEQYF
v_call: TRBV27; d_call: TRBD1; j_call: TRBJ1-2; clone_size: NA; cdr3_nt: TGTGCCAGCAGCGCGGGACAGGGACGTTTTCTGCACGGCTACACCTTC; cdr3_aa: CASSAGQGRFLHGYTF
v_call: TRBV27; d_call: NA; j_call: TRBJ1-2; clone_size: NA; cdr3_nt: TGTGCCAGCAGCCCACACGGGACCTATGGCTACACCTTC; cdr3_aa: CASSPHGTYGYTF
v_call: TRBV7-6; d_call: NA; j_call: TRBJ2-1; clone_size: NA; cdr3_nt: TGTGCCAGCAGTTTACACGAGAATCTAGTACCGTTCTTC; cdr3_aa: CASSLHENLVPFF
v_call: TRBV4-2; d_call: TRBD2; j_call: TRBJ2-1; clone_size: NA; cdr3_nt: TGTGCCAGCAGCCAAGATAAACTAGCGTTATACAATGAGCAGTTCTTC; cdr3_aa: CASSQDKLALYNEQFF
v_call: TRBV29-1; d_call: NA; j_call: TRBJ2-7; clone_size: NA; cdr3_nt: TGCAGCGTGACTTGGAGCTCCTACGAGCAGTACTTC; cdr3_aa: CSVTWSSYEQYF
v_call: TRBV6-6; d_call: NA; j_call: TRBJ1-1; clone_size: NA; cdr3_nt: TGTGCCAGCAGTTACGGGGAAATGAACACTGAAGCTTTCTTT; cdr3_aa: CASSYGEMNTEAFF
v_call: TRBV18; d_call: TRBD1; j_call: TRBJ2-5; clone_size: NA; cdr3_nt: TGTGCCAGCTCAGCCGGGACAGGGGGAGAGACCCAGTACTTC; cdr3_aa: CASSAGTGGETQYF
v_call: TRBV29-1; d_call: NA; j_call: TRBJ2-3; clone_size: NA; cdr3_nt: TGCAGCGCCTACAGGCCCCGCACAGATACGCAGTATTTT; cdr3_aa: CSAYRPRTDTQYF
v_call: TRBV30; d_call: TRBD2; j_call: TRBJ2-2; clone_size: once; cdr3_nt: TGTGCCTGGAGGCTAGCGGGGGCCTTGAACACCGGGGAGCTGTTTTTT; cdr3_aa: CAWRLAGALNTGELFF
v_call: TRBV4-1; d_call: TRBD1; j_call: TRBJ2-7; clone_size: NA; cdr3_nt: TGCGCCAGCAGCCATCTGGGTCGTCGGGACAGGGGGCTACACTTC; cdr3_aa: CASSHLGRRDRGLHF
v_call: TRBV5-1; d_call: TRBD1; j_call: TRBJ2-7; clone_size: NA; cdr3_nt: TGCGCCAGCAGCTTGGCGGACAGGGGGCTCTACGAGCAGTACTTC; cdr3_aa: CASSLADRGLYEQYF
v_call: TRBV19; d_call: NA; j_call: TRBJ1-5; clone_size: NA; cdr3_nt: TGTGCCAGTAGTATAGAGGGGGTTAGCAATCAGCCCCAGCATTTT; cdr3_aa: CASSIEGVSNQPQHF
v_call: TRBV2; d_call: TRBD1; j_call: TRBJ1-5; clone_size: NA; cdr3_nt: TGTGCCAGCAGAAGCGGGAGGGGGCTACAAGGTCAGCCCCAGCATTTT; cdr3_aa: CASRSGRGLQGQPQHF
v_call: TRBV9; d_call: TRBD2; j_call: TRBJ2-5; clone_size: NA; cdr3_nt: TGTGCCAGCAGCCGTATGACTAGCGGGGGTCCGGAGACCCAGTACTTC; cdr3_aa: CASSRMTSGGPETQYF
v_call: TRBV9; d_call: NA; j_call: TRBJ1-3; clone_size: NA; cdr3_nt: TGTGCCAGCAGCGTCGATCAGGGTTTTGGGAACACCATATATTTT; cdr3_aa: CASSVDQGFGNTIYF
v_call: TRBV5-5; d_call: NA; j_call: TRBJ1-1; clone_size: NA; cdr3_nt: TGTGCCAGCAGCTTAAGCCCTCGGTATAACACTGAAGCTTTCTTT; cdr3_aa: CASSLSPRYNTEAFF
v_call: TRBV4-1; d_call: TRBD2; j_call: TRBJ2-3; clone_size: NA; cdr3_nt: TGCGCCAGCAGCCAAGCCGCTAGCGGGGGGGCAACAGATACGCAGTATTTT; cdr3_aa: CASSQAASGGATDTQYF
v_call: TRBV5-6; d_call: NA; j_call: TRBJ1-1; clone_size: NA; cdr3_nt: TGTGCCAGCAGCTTGGCAACTGAAGCTTTCTTT; cdr3_aa: CASSLATEAFF
v_call: TRBV5-4; d_call: TRBD2; j_call: TRBJ2-3; clone_size: NA; cdr3_nt: TGTGCCAGCAGCTCGCCCCCGGGAAAGCGGGGTGACACAGATACGCAGTATTTT; cdr3_aa: CASSSPPGKRGDTDTQYF
v_call: TRBV2; d_call: NA; j_call: TRBJ1-5; clone_size: NA; cdr3_nt: TGTGCCAGCAGTGGCCACGGGGTGGGTCAGCCCCAGCATTTT; cdr3_aa: CASSGHGVGQPQHF
v_call: TRBV6-5; d_call: NA; j_call: TRBJ1-2; clone_size: NA; cdr3_nt: TGTGCCAGCAGTACCCGACAGCTACCGCGCTATGGCTACACCTTC; cdr3_aa: CASSTRQLPRYGYTF
v_call: TRBV9; d_call: NA; j_call: TRBJ1-1; clone_size: NA; cdr3_nt: TGTGCCAGCAGCGTAGTCTTTGGGCAGGGCGTAACTGAAGCTTTCTTT; cdr3_aa: CASSVVFGQGVTEAFF
v_call: TRBV9; d_call: TRBD2; j_call: TRBJ2-3; clone_size: NA; cdr3_nt: TGTGCCAGCAGCCCATCGTACGGGGGGGCGGTGGCAGATACGCAGTATTTT; cdr3_aa: CASSPSYGGAVADTQYF
v_call: TRBV18; d_call: NA; j_call: TRBJ1-4; clone_size: NA; cdr3_nt: TGTGCCAGCTCACCCCCGGGGGGCAACTTTTATGAAAAACTGTTTTTT; cdr3_aa: CASSPPGGNFYEKLFF
v_call: TRBV5-1; d_call: NA; j_call: TRBJ1-1; clone_size: NA; cdr3_nt: TGCGCCAGCAGCCTGGGGGGCAACACTGAAGCTTTCTTT; cdr3_aa: CASSLGGNTEAFF
v_call: TRBV28; d_call: NA; j_call: TRBJ1-1; clone_size: NA; cdr3_nt: TGTGCCAGCAGTTTAATAGGAATGCAAATGAACACTGAAGCTTTCTTT; cdr3_aa: CASSLIGMQMNTEAFF
v_call: TRBV2; d_call: NA; j_call: TRBJ2-6; clone_size: NA; cdr3_nt: TGTGCCAGCACCCCATACGGGGCCAACGTCCTGACTTTC; cdr3_aa: CASTPYGANVLTF
v_call: TRBV19; d_call: NA; j_call: TRBJ2-4; clone_size: NA; cdr3_nt: TGTGCCAGTAGTATCTTTTATTCGGGGCTGGGTGGGCCCCATGAAAACATTCAGTACTTC; cdr3_aa: CASSIFYSGLGGPHENIQYF
v_call: TRBV19; d_call: NA; j_call: TRBJ2-1; clone_size: NA; cdr3_nt: TGTGCCAGTAGTACAACCGGGACATCTGGGAACGAGCAGTTCTTC; cdr3_aa: CASSTTGTSGNEQFF
v_call: TRBV15; d_call: TRBD2; j_call: TRBJ2-3; clone_size: NA; cdr3_nt: TGTGCCACCAGCAGGGAAGCCCCAACGACTAGCGGCACAGATACGCAGTATTTT; cdr3_aa: CATSREAPTTSGTDTQYF
v_call: TRBV27; d_call: NA; j_call: TRBJ2-7; clone_size: NA; cdr3_nt: TGTGCCAGCAGTCTGCCCGGGGTAGGCGGTGTAGGCGAGCAGTACTTC; cdr3_aa: CASSLPGVGGVGEQYF
v_call: TRBV6-1; d_call: NA; j_call: TRBJ2-7; clone_size: NA; cdr3_nt: TGTGCCAGCAGTGAAGGAATAGGGGCTGGGGGTAGGCGCTCCTACGAGCAGTACTTC; cdr3_aa: CASSEGIGAGGRRSYEQYF
v_call: TRBV2; d_call: NA; j_call: TRBJ1-6; clone_size: NA; cdr3_nt: TGTGCCAGCAGTGCAGACCACTTCAGCAATTCACCCCTCCACTTT; cdr3_aa: CASSADHFSNSPLHF
v_call: TRBV11-3; d_call: NA; j_call: TRBJ2-2; clone_size: once; cdr3_nt: TGTGCCAGCAGCCCGGGACAACCGAACACCGGGGAGCTGTTTTTT; cdr3_aa: CASSPGQPNTGELFF
v_call: TRBV27; d_call: NA; j_call: TRBJ2-7; clone_size: NA; cdr3_nt: TGTGCCAGCAGTTCGTTAGAGGGACGAGCCTACGAGCAGTACTTC; cdr3_aa: CASSSLEGRAYEQYF
v_call: TRBV9; d_call: NA; j_call: TRBJ1-1; clone_size: few; cdr3_nt: TGTGCCAGCAGCGTAGGCTGGGGATCTGAAGCTTTCTTT; cdr3_aa: CASSVGWGSEAFF
v_call: TRBV5-1; d_call: TRBD1; j_call: TRBJ1-3; clone_size: once; cdr3_nt: TGCGCCAGCAGCCCCGGGACAGGGGTGAAGGACTCTGGAAACACCATATATTTT; cdr3_aa: CASSPGTGVKDSGNTIYF
v_call: TRBV28; d_call: NA; j_call: TRBJ1-2; clone_size: NA; cdr3_nt: TGTGCCAGCAGCCTCCAGGGGAGGATTGGCTACACCTTC; cdr3_aa: CASSLQGRIGYTF
v_call: TRBV11-2; d_call: NA; j_call: TRBJ2-7; clone_size: NA; cdr3_nt: TGTGCCAGCAGCTTGGCTAGCGCCGCCTACGAGCAGTACTTC; cdr3_aa: CASSLASAAYEQYF
v_call: TRBV6-1; d_call: TRBD2; j_call: TRBJ2-7; clone_size: NA; cdr3_nt: TGTGCCAGCAGTGACGAGCGGGGGGGTGCCTACGAGCAGTACTTC; cdr3_aa: CASSDERGGAYEQYF
v_call: TRBV5-4; d_call: TRBD2; j_call: TRBJ2-1; clone_size: few; cdr3_nt: TGTGCCAGCAGCTCCAAAACGGGACTACGGAGCAATGAGCAGTTCTTC; cdr3_aa: CASSSKTGLRSNEQFF
v_call: TRBV2; d_call: NA; j_call: TRBJ1-5; clone_size: few; cdr3_nt: TGTGCCAGCAGCCGTCTCAATCAGCCCCAGCATTTT; cdr3_aa: CASSRLNQPQHF
v_call: TRBV19; d_call: NA; j_call: TRBJ2-2; clone_size: NA; cdr3_nt: TGTGCCAGTAGTATAGGGCCGGCTGGGGAGCTGTTTTTT; cdr3_aa: CASSIGPAGELFF
v_call: TRBV29-1; d_call: TRBD2; j_call: TRBJ2-3; clone_size: NA; cdr3_nt: TGCAGCGTTGGACTAGCGGGGGGGCCGGCAACAGATACGCAGTATTTT; cdr3_aa: CSVGLAGGPATDTQYF
v_call: TRBV4-1; d_call: TRBD2; j_call: TRBJ2-1; clone_size: NA; cdr3_nt: TGCGCCAGCAGCCAAGTGATTAGCGGGGGATCATTGGGCAATGAGCAGTTCTTC; cdr3_aa: CASSQVISGGSLGNEQFF
v_call: TRBV15; d_call: NA; j_call: TRBJ1-1; clone_size: NA; cdr3_nt: TGTGCCACCAGCAGAGAGGGGAGTTGGGGAGCTTTCTTT; cdr3_aa: CATSREGSWGAFF
v_call: TRBV7-2; d_call: TRBD2; j_call: TRBJ2-5; clone_size: NA; cdr3_nt: TGTGCCAGCAGCTTAGCAGGGACTAGCGGGGGGAAGGAGACCCAGTACTTC; cdr3_aa: CASSLAGTSGGKETQYF
v_call: TRBV5-1; d_call: TRBD1; j_call: TRBJ1-1; clone_size: NA; cdr3_nt: TGCGCCAGCAGCGCCGGGACAGGGGATCTAATGAACACTGAAGCTTTCTTT; cdr3_aa: CASSAGTGDLMNTEAFF
v_call: TRBV5-6; d_call: NA; j_call: TRBJ1-6; clone_size: NA; cdr3_nt: TGTGCCAGCAGCTTGGGCCAGGGCCCAGTCCACTTT; cdr3_aa: CASSLGQGPVHF
v_call: TRBV6-1; d_call: NA; j_call: TRBJ1-2; clone_size: NA; cdr3_nt: TGTGCCAGCAGTGACACCTCCCCGTACTATGGCTACACCTTC; cdr3_aa: CASSDTSPYYGYTF
v_call: TRBV5-1; d_call: TRBD2; j_call: TRBJ2-5; clone_size: NA; cdr3_nt: TGCGCCAGCAGCTTTGGGACTAGCGGACAAGAGACCCAGTACTTC; cdr3_aa: CASSFGTSGQETQYF
v_call: TRBV5-8; d_call: NA; j_call: TRBJ1-3; clone_size: NA; cdr3_nt: TGTGCCAGCAGCCGCTACGCTACCTCTGGAAACACCATATATTTT; cdr3_aa: CASSRYATSGNTIYF